Below, 4 T cell receptor beta chains from the same sample are listed, as sequenced in a study of blood T cell repertoires in COVID-19. Profiling relied on immunoSEQ multiplex PCR, and the TCRdb table lists in-frame clones only, not all of them. Here the sample spans roughly 120,000 clones, around 78% being singletons. The specimen sequenced was peripheral blood. Receptor source: a woman aged 55-70 years with acute or convalescent COVID-19.

This sequence joins TRBV21-1 and TRBJ1-5; the D call of TRBD1 is as the table states it, not checked on the DNA. TRBV21-1 has pseudogene status. The CDR3 length is 16 residues. CDR3 residues: CASSKSPQGKNQPQHF. The CDR3 region has the DNA TGTGCCAGCAGCAAAAGTCCACAGGGAAAAAATCAGCCCCAGCATTTT.

The CDR3 nucleotides read TGTGCCAGCAGGTTTGGACAGGGCGGGGGGGAGCTGTTTTTT. Amino acid sequence: CASRFGQGGGELFF. This chain uses TRBV27 with TRBJ2-2, with 8 bases identical to TRBD1. This CDR3 has 14 amino acids. Germline CDR1 is MNHEY and CDR2 is SMNVEV (reference sequence). Losses at the gene ends were 6 bases for V and 8 bases for J; bases not matched to a gene: 8.

V usage is TRBV6-5 and J usage is TRBJ1-1; tentative D call: TRBD1 (6 bases). CDR1 is MNHEY and CDR2 is SVGAGI in the germline V gene. The CDR3 runs to 14 residues. V dropped 5 bases and J dropped 5 bases, with 15 bases sitting between them. The CDR3 reads CASSSRQRGTEAFF. In DNA form, the CDR3 reads TGTGCCAGCAGTAGTAGACAGAGGGGGACTGAAGCTTTCTTT.

This chain connects TRBV30 to TRBJ1-5; a weak D match, TRBD1 (5 bases). V gave up 2 bases and J gave up 2 bases, with 10 bases separating them. Germline V gene lookup returns CDR1 GTSNPN and CDR2 SVGIG (reference sequence). CDR3 length: 14 residues. The CDR3, as DNA: TGTGCCTGGAGTAGGGGCGGTGGCAATCAGCCCCAGCATTTT. Its translation: CAWSRGGGNQPQHF.